This T cell receptor (beta chain) was recorded in a study of technical replicates of blood from several donors. Data came from immunoSEQ multiplex PCR; TCRdb stores just in-frame clones and leaves some out. The sample has about 75,000 clones, around 91% seen once. The TCR sequence derives from a human donor in good health. Source material: T cells isolated from PBMCs.

The CDR3 nucleotides are TGTGCCAGCAATGGAGCGGGAGGAATGTACGAGCAGTACTTC. It yields the protein CASNGAGGMYEQYF. This rearrangement joins TRBV6-6 to TRBJ2-7; 9 nucleotides match TRBD2. This CDR3 has 14 amino acids. V shed 7 bases, J shed 4 bases, and the junction held 8 bases outside the gene matches. CDR1 MNHNY and CDR2 SVGAGI come from the germline V gene (reference sequence).